These 3 T cell receptor beta chains came from one sample sequenced in a study of T cell responses to AZD1222 COVID-19 vaccine. Sequencing was performed with immunoSEQ multiplex PCR; in TCRdb, only in-frame clones are kept and a portion is missing. The table has some 200,000 clones, 80% to 95% seen once. This material consisted of peripheral blood, taken 28 days after the second AZD1222 dose. These receptors all come from an adult who received the AZD1222 COVID-19 vaccine.

V usage is TRBV7-8 and J usage is TRBJ2-7, with 13 bases lining up with TRBD2. J gave up 3 bases and V 1 base, and 9 bases lay outside the gene matches. This CDR3 has 18 amino acids. Germline CDR1 SGHVS, CDR2 FQNEAQ. CDR3 sequence: CASSLGTSGRPRNYEQYF. In nucleotides, the CDR3 is TGTGCCAGCAGCTTAGGGACTAGCGGGAGACCTCGAAACTACGAGCAGTACTTC.

The chain employs TRBV19 and TRBJ2-5, with D perhaps matching TRBD2 (5 bases). The germline V gene encodes CDR1 LNHDA and CDR2 SQIVND (reference sequence). Trimming took off 1 base at V and 5 bases at J, with 11 bases between the two ends. The length of the CDR3 is 14 residues. The CDR3 region is CASSIARAGETQYF. The CDR3 DNA follows: TGTGCCAGTAGTATAGCGAGGGCTGGCGAGACCCAGTACTTC. The variable domain in full, completed from reference TRBV19 and TRBJ2-5, reads DGGITQSPKYLFRKEGQNVTLSCEQNLNHDAMYWYRQDPGQGLRLIYYSQIVNDFQKGDIAEGYSVSREKKESFPLTVTSAQKNPTAFYLCASSIARAGETQYFGPGTRLLVL.

The genes are TRBV16 and TRBJ2-7; D is possibly TRBD2 (6 bases). The CDR3 contains 14 residues. The V gene lost 6 bases and the J gene lost 5 bases, with 17 bases spanning the gap. Germline-derived CDR1 and CDR2 are KGHSY and FQNENV. The CDR3 bases are TGTGCCAGCAGTCCCTTGGCTAGCGTCAACGAGCAGTACTTC. Protein sequence: CASSPLASVNEQYF.